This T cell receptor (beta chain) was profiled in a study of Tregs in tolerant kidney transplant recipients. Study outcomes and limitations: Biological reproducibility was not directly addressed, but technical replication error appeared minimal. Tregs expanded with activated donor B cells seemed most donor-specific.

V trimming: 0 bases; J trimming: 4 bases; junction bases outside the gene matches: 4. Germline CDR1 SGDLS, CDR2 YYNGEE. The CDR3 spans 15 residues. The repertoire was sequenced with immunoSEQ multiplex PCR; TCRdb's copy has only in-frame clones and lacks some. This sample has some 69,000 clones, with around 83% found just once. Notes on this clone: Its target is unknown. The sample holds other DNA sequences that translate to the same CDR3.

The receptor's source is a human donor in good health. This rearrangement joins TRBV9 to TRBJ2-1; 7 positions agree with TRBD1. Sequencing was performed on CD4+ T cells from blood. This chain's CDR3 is CASSVGQGRYNEQFF. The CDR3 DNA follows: TGTGCCAGCAGCGTAGGACAGGGACGATACAATGAGCAGTTCTTC.